The 21 T cell receptor beta chains in this list originate from one sample, sequenced in a study of shared clonotypes between healthy human individuals. Only in-frame clones appear in the TCRdb table, and some are missing; sequencing was by immunoSEQ multiplex PCR. The table has over a million clones, approximately 80% seen once; the top ten hold around 0.47%. Specimen: memory CD4+ T cells from PBMCs. Subset specified: CD45RA-negative fraction. The receptors derive from a man in his late teens or twenties in good health. Some clones in this sample may be carry-over from other donors' samples.

The chain joins TRBV21-1 to TRBJ1-5. TRBV21-1 is a pseudogene segment. The CDR3 spans 14 residues. CDR3: CASSKIPGRQPQHF. DNA for the CDR3: TGTGCCAGCAGCAAAATCCCTGGGAGGCAGCCCCAGCATTTT.

The V and J genes are TRBV5-1 and TRBJ2-3; D ambiguous. The germline gives CDR1 SGHRS, CDR2 YFSETQ. The CDR3 extends over 14 amino acids. V lost 4 bases, J lost 8 bases, and 17 bases lay in between. The CDR3 DNA is TGCGCCAGCAGCCCCATAATCGACCTGGGTACGCAGTATTTT. Protein: CASSPIIDLGTQYF.

The chain employs TRBV7-3 and TRBJ2-3, with D possibly TRBD1 on 5 matching bases. The CDR3 loop spans 17 amino acids. Germline CDR1 and CDR2: SGHTA and FQGTGA. Trimming pared 0 bases from V and 0 bases from J, leaving 13 bases between. DNA of the CDR3: TGTGCCAGCAGCTTAACCGGAACAGGTTGGAGCACAGATACGCAGTATTTT. It yields the protein CASSLTGTGWSTDTQYF.

The chain uses TRBV27 and TRBJ2-5, with 15 bases fitting TRBD2. The CDR3 extends over 16 amino acids. V shed 6 bases and J 4 bases; nucleotides not matched to a gene: 6. Germline V gives CDR1 MNHEY, CDR2 SMNVEV (reference sequence). This CDR3 reads CASSLPGLAGGETQYF. CDR3 in DNA: TGTGCCAGCAGCCTCCCGGGACTAGCGGGAGGAGAGACCCAGTACTTC.

V usage is TRBV6-1 and J usage is TRBJ2-3; TRBD2 might be the D (6 bases). The CDR3 is 15 residues long. Per the germline V gene, CDR1 is MNHNS and CDR2 is SASEGT. V gave up 3 bases and J gave up 6 bases, with 16 bases separating them. The CDR3 region has the DNA TGTGCCAGCAGTGAGCCTTTAGCGGCTCCGGATACGCAGTATTTT. It codes for CASSEPLAAPDTQYF.

In regard to this clone: This same CDR3 is encoded by further DNA sequences in the sample. The chain recombines TRBV5-1 with TRBJ1-1; D call uncertain. V shed 0 bases and J shed 6 bases, with 6 bases lying between them. CDR1 SGHRS and CDR2 YFSETQ come from the germline V gene. The CDR3 has 12 residues. The CDR3 sequence: CASSLEGPEAFF. CDR3 coding DNA: TGCGCCAGCAGCTTGGAAGGGCCTGAAGCTTTCTTT.

The chain employs TRBV5-1 and TRBJ2-7; the match to TRBD2 covers 12 bases. The CDR3 is 19 residues long. V shed 5 bases, J shed 6 bases, and the junction held 21 bases outside the gene matches. Germline lookup yields CDR1 SGHRS and CDR2 YFSETQ. The CDR3 here is CASSFLSGGPSGRAGEQYF. The CDR3 DNA reads TGCGCCAGCAGTTTCCTCTCGGGGGGGCCTAGCGGGAGGGCCGGCGAGCAGTACTTC.

This chain links TRBV6-6 with TRBJ1-2; D is unresolved. Per germline, CDR1 MNHNY and CDR2 SVGAGI (reference sequence). Trimming removed 3 bases from V and 4 bases from J, with 12 bases in between. CDR3 length: 14 amino acids. In DNA form, the CDR3 reads TGTGCCAGCAGTTATTTCCCCGTGGGCTATGGCTACACCTTC. As protein: CASSYFPVGYGYTF.

This clone was seen a single time. The V call is TRBV28, the J call TRBJ2-7; D gene uncertain. Germline CDR1 MDHEN, CDR2 SYDVKM. V gave up 3 bases and J gave up 2 bases, with 11 bases separating them. This CDR3 has 14 amino acids. The CDR3 region is CASSFLSRPYEQYF. Here the CDR3 DNA reads TGTGCCAGCAGTTTTTTATCCAGGCCCTACGAGCAGTACTTC. The variable domain in full, completed from reference TRBV28 and TRBJ2-7, reads DVKVTQSSRYLVKRTGEKVFLECVQDMDHENMFWYRQDPGLGLRLIYFSYDVKMKEKGDIPEGYSVSREKKERFSLILESASTNQTSMYLCASSFLSRPYEQYFGPGTRLTVT.

This clone occurred a few times. CDR3 residues: CASSVGGRGSTDTQYF. CDR3 coding DNA: TGTGCCAGCAGCGTAGGTGGGAGGGGGAGCACAGATACGCAGTATTTT. The rearrangement uses TRBV9 and TRBJ2-3; D might be TRBD2 (7 bases). Germline CDR1 and CDR2: SGDLS and YYNGEE. Trimming pared 0 bases from V and 0 bases from J, leaving 11 bases between. This CDR3 spans 16 amino acids.

In the case of this clone: Other nucleotide sequences from this sample produce the same CDR3. The chain has TRBV18 and TRBJ2-7; D unresolved. The CDR3 consists of 14 residues. The ends were cut back, 6 bases at V and 2 bases at J, with 14 bases in the middle. Looked up from germline, CDR1 is KGHSH and CDR2 is LQKENI. The CDR3 DNA reads as TGTGCCAGCTCTCCCGGGCAGGAGCCCTACGAGCAGTACTTC. It translates to CASSPGQEPYEQYF.

V and J are TRBV9 and TRBJ2-2, with a possible D match to TRBD2 (5 bases). Germline CDR1 SGDLS, CDR2 YYNGEE. V lost 4 bases and J lost 4, with 17 bases in between. The CDR3 loop spans 16 amino acids. CDR3 loop: CASSPVGSYSTGELFF. The CDR3 bases are TGTGCCAGCAGCCCCGTGGGGAGTTATAGCACCGGGGAGCTGTTTTTT.

The V and J genes are TRBV28 and TRBJ2-7, with 7 positions matching TRBD2. The CDR3 loop spans 15 amino acids. Unmatched junction bases numbered 15, after V lost 8 bases and J lost 5 bases. The germline V gene has CDR1 MDHEN and CDR2 SYDVKM. The CDR3 sequence: CASGPLGRARDEQYF. The CDR3 region has the DNA TGTGCCAGCGGCCCCCTGGGGAGGGCCAGGGACGAGCAGTACTTC. Full variable domain (remainder filled in from reference TRBV28 and TRBJ2-7): DVKVTQSSRYLVKRTGEKVFLECVQDMDHENMFWYRQDPGLGLRLIYFSYDVKMKEKGDIPEGYSVSREKKERFSLILESASTNQTSMYLCASGPLGRARDEQYFGPGTRLTVT.

This clone was observed a single time. This chain joins TRBV11-3 and TRBJ1-5; D may be TRBD1 (5 bases). Trimming pared 5 bases from V and 6 bases from J, leaving 17 bases between. This CDR3 spans 15 amino acids. Germline V gene sequence: CDR1 SGHNT, CDR2 YENEEA. The CDR3 sequence is CASSPLGTVGQPQHF. Here the CDR3 DNA reads TGTGCCAGCAGCCCACTCGGGACGGTTGGTCAGCCCCAGCATTTT.

This clone was detected a few times. CDR3 DNA sequence: TGCGCCAGCAGCCAAGCTCTTAGCGGGAGGGGGTACTTC. It is translated as CASSQALSGRGYF. The chain joins TRBV4-3 to TRBJ2-4; 11 nucleotides line up with TRBD2. V was clipped by 1 base and J by 15 bases; unmatched bases: 5. The CDR3 loop spans 13 amino acids. Germline V lookup: CDR1 LGHNA, CDR2 YSLEER.

The gene calls are TRBV28 and TRBJ2-3, with 7 bases that match TRBD2. This CDR3 region has 15 residues. CDR1 is MDHEN and CDR2 is SYDVKM in the germline V gene. V lost 8 bases to trimming and J lost 1 base; unmatched junction nucleotides: 9. The CDR3 DNA reads TGTGCCAGCTTCAAGGCGGGAGTTGGCACAGATACGCAGTATTTT. This translates into CASFKAGVGTDTQYF.

The genes are TRBV29-1 and TRBJ1-1; 7 nucleotides agree with TRBD1. The CDR3 contains 13 residues. CDR1 is SQVTM and CDR2 is ANQGSEA in the germline V gene. With V trimmed by 4 bases and J by 1 base, 3 bases remained unmatched. CDR3 residues: CSVGDSQNTEAFF. CDR3 DNA sequence: TGCAGCGTTGGGGACAGCCAGAACACTGAAGCTTTCTTT.

Here the CDR3 DNA reads TGTGCCAGCAGCTTAGCTTTTGACAGAGGCACAGATACGCAGTATTTT. Amino acids: CASSLAFDRGTDTQYF. This chain joins TRBV7-2 and TRBJ2-3; possible D gene TRBD1, 5 bases. Germline V gene lookup returns CDR1 SGHTA and CDR2 FQGNSA. This CDR3 is 16 amino acids long. Trimming pared 0 bases from V and 1 base from J, leaving 11 bases between.

The chain carries TRBV5-4 and TRBJ2-7, with D possibly matching TRBD2 (6 bases). CDR1 and CDR2 (germline): SGHNT, YYREEE (reference sequence). CDR3 length: 16 residues. The ends were cut back, 0 bases at V and 0 bases at J, with 13 bases in the middle. This chain's CDR3 is CASSLGGGLSSYEQYF. The CDR3 DNA follows: TGTGCCAGCAGCTTGGGTGGGGGACTTAGCTCCTACGAGCAGTACTTC.

CDR3 residues: CASSEVGAFF. The CDR3 nucleotides read TGTGCCAGCAGTGAGGTCGGCGCTTTCTTT. This chain connects TRBV6-1 to TRBJ1-1, with D unresolved. Germline V gene sequence: CDR1 MNHNS, CDR2 SASEGT. The length of the CDR3 is 10 residues. Trimming removed 3 bases from V and 11 bases from J, with 7 bases in between.

The CDR3 DNA is TGTGCCAGCACACCCGTCGGGGCGCAGGACACTGAAGCTTTCTTT. It yields the protein CASTPVGAQDTEAFF. The V gene is TRBV28, the J gene TRBJ1-1; TRBD1 is a possible D gene (5 bases). V gave up 7 bases and J gave up 3 bases, with 18 bases separating them. The CDR3 has 15 amino acids. CDR1 MDHEN and CDR2 SYDVKM come from the germline V gene.